Shown below are 25 T cell receptor beta chains from a single sample sequenced in a study of blood T cell repertoires in COVID-19. Data came from immunoSEQ multiplex PCR; TCRdb stores just in-frame clones and leaves some out. Of about 170,000 clones in the sample, 84% were seen once. The specimen was peripheral blood. The receptors shown here come from a woman in her seventies with COVID-19, enrolled during active disease.

The chain recombines TRBV18 with TRBJ2-3; 11 nucleotides match TRBD2. The germline CDR1 and CDR2 sequences are KGHSH and LQKENI. The CDR3 is 16 amino acids. Trimming at V came to 6 bases and at J to 5 bases, leaving 10 bases not matched to a gene. The CDR3 sequence is CASSTYSGGAKDTQYF. The CDR3 nucleotides read TGTGCCAGCTCTACCTATAGCGGGGGGGCGAAAGATACGCAGTATTTT. Full variable domain (remainder filled in from reference TRBV18 and TRBJ2-3): NAGVMQNPRHLVRRRGQEARLRCSPMKGHSHVYWYRQLPEEGLKFMVYLQKENIIDESGMPKERFSAEFPKEGPSILRIQQVVRGDSAAYFCASSTYSGGAKDTQYFGPGTRLTVL.

V usage is TRBV6-2 or TRBV6-3 and J usage is TRBJ1-5; no clear D. This CDR3 has 15 amino acids. Germline values: CDR1 MNHEY, CDR2 SVGEGT. V lost 3 bases and J 2 bases, leaving 11 bases between the germline ends. The CDR3 nucleotides are TGTGCCAGCAGTTATGGGGTCGGGGGCAATCAGCCCCAGCATTTT. It codes for CASSYGVGGNQPQHF.

The genes are TRBV11-3 and TRBJ2-5; TRBD2 aligns across 14 bases. Germline values: CDR1 SGHNT, CDR2 YENEEA. V was pared by 5 bases and J by 5 bases, with 7 bases of the junction left unmatched. CDR3 length: 16 residues. CDR3 residues: CASSVRLAGGGETQYF. The CDR3 DNA reads as TGTGCCAGCAGCGTTCGACTAGCGGGAGGGGGGGAGACCCAGTACTTC. Supplemented by reference TRBV11-3 and TRBJ2-5, the full variable domain reads EAGVVQSPRYKIIEKKQPVAFWCNPISGHNTLYWYLQNLGQGPELLIRYENEEAVDDSQLPKDRFSAERLKGVDSTLKIQPAELGDSAVYLCASSVRLAGGGETQYFGPGTRLLVL.

The chain combines TRBV27 with TRBJ1-3, with 8 bases matching TRBD1. The V segment lost 0 bases and the J segment 4 bases; nucleotides outside the gene matches: 2. Germline-derived CDR1 and CDR2 are MNHEY and SMNVEV (reference sequence). The CDR3 sequence is 15 residues long. CDR3 DNA: TGTGCCAGCAGTTTATCCCGGACAGGGGGAAACACCATATATTTT. Protein: CASSLSRTGGNTIYF.

This clone is a singleton in its sample. The rearrangement links TRBV5-4 to TRBJ2-1, with 12 bases lining up with TRBD1. CDR1 SGHNT and CDR2 YYREEE come from the germline V gene (reference sequence). Unmatched junction bases numbered 13, after V lost 2 bases and J lost 7 bases. CDR3 size: 18 residues. This chain's CDR3 is CASSFSDLPGQGANEQFF. CDR3 nucleotides: TGTGCCAGCAGCTTTTCCGATCTCCCGGGACAGGGGGCAAATGAGCAGTTCTTC.

This rearrangement joins TRBV13 to TRBJ1-4, with 9 bases lining up with TRBD1. Trimming at V came to 0 bases and at J to 15 bases, leaving 14 bases not matched to a gene. The CDR3 spans 16 residues. CDR1 PRHDT and CDR2 FYEKMQ come from the germline V gene (reference sequence). Written as DNA, the CDR3 is TGTGCCAGCAGCTTAGGGCAACCGGGACAGGGTGTTTCATTGTTTTTT. Its translation is CASSLGQPGQGVSLFF.

In the case of this clone: The sample holds other DNA sequences that translate to the same CDR3. V usage is TRBV4-1 and J usage is TRBJ2-1; D not certain. The CDR3 is 17 amino acids. Germline CDR1 is MGHRA and CDR2 is YSYEKL. V lost 3 bases and J 0 bases, leaving 15 bases between the germline ends. CDR3 nucleotide sequence: TGCGCCAGCAGCCAGGATGCCTCAAGGAGCTCCTACAATGAGCAGTTCTTC. It codes for CASSQDASRSSYNEQFF.

The chain carries TRBV28 and TRBJ2-7, with D possibly being TRBD1 (6 bases). Germline lookup yields CDR1 MDHEN and CDR2 SYDVKM. This CDR3 has 17 amino acids. Between the trimmed V and J ends, which lost 3 bases and 3 bases, there was a span of 21 bases. In nucleotides, the CDR3 is TGTGCCAGCAGTTTTTCCTTCTCCGGGACACCAAGCTACGAGCAGTACTTC. This translates into CASSFSFSGTPSYEQYF.

On this clone: Other DNA sequences within the sample encode an identical CDR3. This chain links TRBV5-1 with TRBJ1-6, with D unresolved. Germline lookup yields CDR1 SGHRS and CDR2 YFSETQ. V lost 4 bases and J 0 bases, leaving 5 bases between the germline ends. This CDR3 has 14 residues. The CDR3: CASSASSYNSPLHF. CDR3 in DNA: TGCGCCAGCAGCGCGAGCTCCTATAATTCACCCCTCCACTTT.

The genes are TRBV24-1 and TRBJ1-4; D is perhaps TRBD1 (5 bases). The V gene lost 5 bases and the J gene lost 7 bases, with 10 bases spanning the gap. Germline assignment: CDR1 KGHDR and CDR2 SFDVKD. This CDR3 is built from 13 residues. CDR3 residues: CATSGQRGEKLFF. CDR3 nucleotide sequence: TGTGCCACCAGTGGACAGCGGGGTGAAAAACTGTTTTTT.

The V call is TRBV18, the J call TRBJ2-7; D gene ambiguous. The germline V gene encodes CDR1 KGHSH and CDR2 LQKENI. With 4 bases removed from V and 5 bases from J, the gap between germline ends came to 9 bases. This CDR3 region has 12 residues. CDR3 coding DNA: TGTGCCAGCTCACTGGTGGCACACGAGCAGTACGTC. This encodes CASSLVAHEQYV.

The rearrangement links TRBV5-1 to TRBJ2-3; D unclear. The germline gives CDR1 SGHRS, CDR2 YFSETQ. The V end was cut by 1 base, the J end by 2 bases, with 8 bases between. This CDR3 comprises 14 residues. The CDR3 protein is CASSLPRNTDTQYF. DNA for the CDR3: TGCGCCAGCAGCTTGCCCCGTAACACAGATACGCAGTATTTT.

This chain joins TRBV7-2 and TRBJ2-5; 16 nucleotides match TRBD2. With 5 bases clipped from V and 6 bases from J, the junction kept 9 bases outside the gene matches. Germline assignment: CDR1 SGHTA and CDR2 FQGNSA. The CDR3 runs to 17 residues. The CDR3 loop is CASSQGTSGRAGKTQYF. The CDR3 region has the DNA TGTGCCAGCAGCCAGGGGACTAGCGGGAGGGCCGGGAAGACCCAGTACTTC.

This chain links TRBV5-6 with TRBJ1-2; D remains ambiguous. In germline, CDR1 is SGHDT, CDR2 YYEEEE. Between the trimmed V and J ends, which lost 0 bases and 4 bases, there was a span of 7 bases. The CDR3 is 13 amino acids. The CDR3 DNA is TGTGCCAGCAGCTTGGCCGGGAGCTATGGCTACACCTTC. Its translation: CASSLAGSYGYTF.

This chain joins TRBV14 and TRBJ1-3; D is unclear. Germline V gives CDR1 SGHDN, CDR2 FVKESK. Trimming stripped 4 bases from V and 0 bases from J, with 13 bases between. This CDR3 region has 16 residues. The CDR3 DNA follows: TGTGCCAGCAGCCCGAGGAGGGTGATCTCTGGAAACACCATATATTTT. It codes for CASSPRRVISGNTIYF.

DNA of the CDR3: TGTGCCAGTAGTCTTCGGACAGAAGCGTATGGCTACACCTTC. Its translation: CASSLRTEAYGYTF. The rearrangement links TRBV19 to TRBJ1-2, with D perhaps TRBD1 (6 bases). Trimming removed 5 bases at V and 5 bases at J, with 15 bases between. This CDR3 contains 14 residues. The V gene's germline CDR1 is LNHDA and CDR2 SQIVND (reference sequence).

The chain carries TRBV3-1 (or the pseudogene TRBV3-2) and TRBJ2-3; perhaps TRBD2 as D (6 bases). Trimming removed 3 bases at V and 5 bases at J, with 21 bases between. CDR1 and CDR2 (germline): LGHDT, YNNKEL (reference sequence). The CDR3 runs 17 residues. DNA for the CDR3: TGTGCCAGCAGCCATCCCGAGGGTAGCTCCGGGGGAGATACGCAGTATTTT. This translates into CASSHPEGSSGGDTQYF.

The DNA of the CDR3 is TGTACAGGGGCCGCCTCTCGCACTGAAGCTTTCTTT. It yields the protein CTGAASRTEAFF. The chain joins TRBV25-1 to TRBJ1-1; 7 bases are shared with TRBD1. CDR3 size: 12 residues. The V gene's germline CDR1 is MGHDK and CDR2 SYGVNS.

This chain connects TRBV5-1 to TRBJ1-1; D call uncertain. Germline V lookup: CDR1 SGHRS, CDR2 YFSETQ. Trimming left V 0 bases short and J 7 bases short, with 10 bases between. This CDR3 spans 13 amino acids. CDR3 residues: CASSLGSLGEAFF. The CDR3 coding sequence is TGCGCCAGCAGCTTGGGGAGTCTCGGTGAAGCTTTCTTT.

The rearrangement links TRBV6-6 to TRBJ2-1, with 9 positions matching TRBD2. V lost 6 bases, J lost 1 base, and 7 bases stayed unmatched. Germline CDR1 MNHNY, CDR2 SVGAGI (reference sequence). This CDR3 region has 16 residues. Here the CDR3 reads CASRDRAGGSYNEQFF. The CDR3 bases are TGTGCCAGCAGAGACCGAGCGGGGGGATCCTACAATGAGCAGTTCTTC.

The genes are TRBV7-3 and TRBJ2-2, with TRBD2 matching over 7 bases. Germline CDR1 and CDR2: SGHTA and FQGTGA. V lost 2 bases and J lost 5; bases outside the gene matches: 11. This CDR3 spans 17 amino acids. The CDR3 DNA reads as TGTGCCAGCAGCTTAGGATTAGGCGGGGGAACAACCGGGGAGCTGTTTTTT. Encoded protein: CASSLGLGGGTTGELFF.

This rearrangement joins TRBV30 to TRBJ2-7; the match to TRBD2 covers 7 bases. Germline trimming cut 5 bases from V and 12 bases from J; bases unmatched to any gene: 13. Looked up from germline, CDR1 is GTSNPN and CDR2 is SVGIG (reference sequence). The length of the CDR3 is 12 residues. DNA of the CDR3: TGTGCCTGGGGGGGGGAGACAGAGATGTTGTACGTC. Translation: CAWGGETEMLYV.

This clone showed up just once. This chain links TRBV7-9 with TRBJ2-7; D is perhaps TRBD2 (6 bases). V lost 3 bases, J lost 7 bases, and 10 bases lay in between. The CDR3 consists of 12 residues. Germline V lookup: CDR1 SEHNR, CDR2 FQNEAQ (reference sequence). CDR3 bases: TGTGCCAGCAGCTTGGAGCTAGCGGAGCAGTACTTC. Translating it yields CASSLELAEQYF.

This clone was seen only a few times. V usage is TRBV19 and J usage is TRBJ1-3, with TRBD1 identical over 7 bases. V trimming: 5 bases; J trimming: 0 bases; junction bases outside the gene matches: 7. The germline V gene encodes CDR1 LNHDA and CDR2 SQIVND (reference sequence). The CDR3 is 16 amino acids. The CDR3 loop is CASSSYRDSSGNTIYF. Here the CDR3 DNA reads TGTGCCAGTAGTTCCTACCGGGACAGCTCTGGAAACACCATATATTTT. Full variable domain (outside the CDR3, taken from reference TRBV19 and TRBJ1-3): DGGITQSPKYLFRKEGQNVTLSCEQNLNHDAMYWYRQDPGQGLRLIYYSQIVNDFQKGDIAEGYSVSREKKESFPLTVTSAQKNPTAFYLCASSSYRDSSGNTIYFGEGSWLTVV.

This chain links TRBV6-5 with TRBJ2-3, with 7 bases that match TRBD2. V shed 8 bases and J 2 bases; nucleotides not matched to a gene: 10. The CDR3 covers 15 residues. Germline CDR1 and CDR2: MNHEY and SVGAGI. The CDR3 region is CASLPAGVLTDTQYF. The DNA of the CDR3 is TGTGCCAGCCTACCTGCGGGGGTCCTCACAGATACGCAGTATTTT.